This T cell receptor (beta chain) was observed in a study of T cell responses to AZD1222 COVID-19 vaccine (dated by TCRdb to about 2021). With respect to the entire study: AZD1222 recipients whose second dose came at about 4 weeks and those whose second dose came at about 12 weeks were combined into one group, since spike-specific TCR depth and breadth did not differ between the two schedules. A total of about 250 trial participants underwent TCR sequencing, of whom about 210 had received two doses of AZD1222 and some 25 had received two doses of the MenACWY control vaccine. Trial participants were enrolled by age into 18-55, 56-69 and 70-plus year subgroups, with 148, 28 and 57 TCR-sequenced participants respectively.

The CDR3 regions of human TCRbeta chains were analyzed by immunosequencing. The source study handled its data this way. TCRs in the repertoires were matched against a reference library of SARS-CoV-2-specific TCRs that had been generated with the MIRA antigen-specificity platform. Breadth was defined as the fraction of unique TCRs that were SARS-CoV-2-associated, and depth was defined as the fraction of total T cells that were SARS-CoV-2-associated. Using the MIRA data, every spike-specific TCR was mapped to the spike region that the TCR reacted to and assigned to either a CD4 or a CD8 class. Log10-transformed breadth and depth values were compared by one-way ANOVA with Sidak's multiple comparisons tests. TCRdb's version of the immuneACCESS table is confined to in-frame rearrangements and falls short of the full clone set. An unresolved V gene accounts for under half of the shortfall where checked; the remainder is of unknown origin. V, J and clone size are those of that table, while D and trimming were read from the DNA. The sample table holds about 140,000 clones, of which 90% were seen once. Roughly 3.1% of the sample rests with the top ten.

A word on this clone: Its recognized antigen is unknown. Base qualities are missing; no much larger clone stands one base away.

In the paper's terms, the time point label means: baseline before first vaccination. Vaccinee samples were obtained from the UK trials COV001 and COV002, which included a single-blind randomized controlled phase 2/3 trial of AZD1222 (ChAdOx1 nCoV-19) in healthy adults. For TCRbeta chain sequencing, PBMC samples were collected from trial participants at day 0 and at day 28 after the second dose. Including cysteine and phenylalanine, the CDR3 has 11 amino acids. Only the CDR3 DNA is retained, 33 bases long and in frame from the first base. The germline ends are 5 bases apart after V is trimmed by 1 base and J by 11 bases. CDR1 LGHDT and CDR2 YNNKEL were looked up in the germline V gene (reference sequence). Beyond this particular receptor, the publication reports: Epitopes outside the regions mutated in the B.1.351 and B.1.1.7 variants were reportedly recognized by nearly half of the unique spike-specific TCRs. Conclusions about previously exposed vaccinees are limited because only six or seven AZD1222 recipients were SARS-CoV-2 seropositive at baseline. No day 14 peak-response samples were available, so repertoires were characterized only after the peak T cell response. After two AZD1222 doses, both the breadth and the depth of spike-specific TCRs were significantly higher than at day 0 and than in MenACWY recipients. The whole spike protein was spanned by vaccine-associated CD4 TCRs, and dominant responses were seen in regions 160-218 and 743-854. The 56-69-year group was small, and its depth increase did not reach significance, likely because of low power. Participants were mostly white British and included more females than males, and it was suggested by the authors that clonal diversity may have been underestimated.

This receptor was obtained from an adult in good health. The chain was built from TRBV3-1 (or the pseudogene TRBV3-2) and TRBJ1-4, with the D gene uncertain. The sequencing here drew on peripheral blood, taken on day 0 of AZD1222 vaccination. CDR3 loop: CASSQGDKLFF. The DNA sequence is as follows: TGTGCCAGCAGCCAAGGGGATAAACTGTTTTTT.